This T cell receptor beta chain was identified in a study of blood T cell repertoires in COVID-19. Study information: In each case, the material was cDNA or gDNA derived from T cells, B-cell-depleted T cells, or PBMCs.

The CDR3 runs 17 residues. Germline V gives CDR1 SGHDN, CDR2 FVKESK. The trim removed 4 bases at V and 0 bases at J, leaving 11 bases unmatched. Sequenced by immunoSEQ multiplex PCR; TCRdb stores in-frame clones only, minus some. The sample yields 200,000 to 300,000 clones, 84% seen once. The sequenced material came from peripheral blood. The chain is built from TRBV14 and TRBJ1-1, with 7 bases fitting TRBD1. The receptor was isolated from a man aged 50 to 59 with acute or convalescent COVID-19. CDR3 DNA: TGTGCCAGCAGCCGAAGGACAGGTAGTTTCCTGAACACTGAAGCTTTCTTT. It is translated as CASSRRTGSFLNTEAFF.